These 7 T cell receptor beta chains were sequenced from one sample in a study of blood T cell repertoires in COVID-19. Assay used: immunoSEQ multiplex PCR; TCRdb lists only in-frame clones, some missing. Among hundreds of thousands of clones, 70% to 90% were seen once, and the ten largest hold approximately 1.5%. Sequenced: PBMCs or T cells enriched from blood (not recorded which). Every receptor here comes from a woman younger than 30 who had been exposed to COVID-19.

The chain links TRBV5-8 to TRBJ2-3; TRBD1 aligns across 10 bases. V gave up 6 bases and J gave up 4 bases; unmatched junction bases: 8. The CDR3 is 15 amino acids. Germline loops: CDR1 SGHTS, CDR2 YDEGEE. CDR3 loop: CASNTGQGWPDTQYF. The CDR3 nucleotides read TGTGCCAGCAACACGGGACAGGGGTGGCCAGATACGCAGTATTTT. The whole variable domain, filled in from reference TRBV5-8 and TRBJ2-3, reads EAGVTQSPTHLIKTRGQQATLRCSPISGHTSVYWYQQALGLGLQFLLWYDEGEERNRGNFPPRFSGRQFPNYSSELNVNALELEDSALYLCASNTGQGWPDTQYFGPGTRLTVL.

The V and J genes are TRBV15 and TRBJ1-2, with D possibly being TRBD1 (6 bases). There are 15 residues in the CDR3. The germline CDR1 and CDR2 sequences are LNHNV and YYDKDF (reference sequence). V lost 5 bases and J lost 5, with 18 bases in between. The CDR3 sequence: CATSDGGGAGYGYTF. CDR3 sequence (DNA): TGTGCCACCAGCGACGGCGGGGGCGCTGGGTATGGCTACACCTTC. Together with reference TRBV15 and TRBJ1-2, the CDR3 gives the full variable domain: DAMVIQNPRYQVTQFGKPVTLSCSQTLNHNVMYWYQQKSSQAPKLLFHYYDKDFNNEADTPDNFQSRRPNTSFCFLDIRSPGLGDTAMYLCATSDGGGAGYGYTFGSGTRLTVV.

J is TRBJ1-2 and V is TRBV30; a weak D match, TRBD1 (6 bases). Germline loops: CDR1 GTSNPN, CDR2 SVGIG (reference sequence). The germline V and J ends were trimmed by 1 base and 2 bases, with 11 bases remaining between them. The CDR3 loop spans 14 amino acids. In DNA, the CDR3 is TGTGCCTGGAGTGCTCAGGGGTTAAACTATGGCTACACCTTC. Its translation is CAWSAQGLNYGYTF. The full variable domain, in which reference TRBV30 and TRBJ1-2 provide the parts outside the CDR3, is SQTIHQWPATLVQPVGSPLSLECTVEGTSNPNLYWYRQAAGRGLQLLFYSVGIGQISSEVPQNLSASRPQDRQFILSSKKLLLSDSGFYLCAWSAQGLNYGYTFGSGTRLTVV.

The CDR3 loop reads CAWSGQFNQPQHF. The CDR3 coding sequence is TGTGCCTGGAGTGGACAGTTCAATCAGCCCCAGCATTTT. The V gene is TRBV30, the J gene TRBJ1-5; possibly TRBD1 for D (5 bases). The CDR3 is 13 residues long. V lost 1 base and J lost 3, with 7 bases in between. Germline assignment: CDR1 GTSNPN and CDR2 SVGIG (reference sequence).

The V and J genes are TRBV4-2 and TRBJ1-1; D unresolved. Per germline, CDR1 LGHNA and CDR2 YNFKEQ. Trimming stripped 3 bases from V and 0 bases from J, with 5 bases between. The CDR3 covers 13 residues. The DNA of the CDR3 is TGTGCCAGCAGCCAGAGTCTGAACACTGAAGCTTTCTTT. Translation gives CASSQSLNTEAFF.

This clone was seen a handful of times. This chain links TRBV3-1 (or the pseudogene TRBV3-2) with TRBJ2-7; the match to TRBD2 covers 11 bases. J lost 5 bases, V lost 4 bases, and 10 bases had no gene match. Germline lookup yields CDR1 LGHDT and CDR2 YNNKEL (reference sequence). The CDR3 consists of 16 residues. The CDR3 reads CASSRTPIAGGDEQYF. CDR3 nucleotides: TGTGCCAGCAGCCGAACCCCAATAGCGGGGGGGGACGAGCAGTACTTC.

The chain combines TRBV14 with TRBJ2-1; D is unresolved. The CDR3 length is 14 residues. The germline V gene has CDR1 SGHDN and CDR2 FVKESK. Trimming removed 4 bases at V and 3 bases at J, with 10 bases between. This CDR3 is CASSPTPNYNEQFF. CDR3 in DNA: TGTGCCAGCAGCCCTACCCCAAACTACAATGAGCAGTTCTTC. The full variable domain, in which reference TRBV14 and TRBJ2-1 provide the parts outside the CDR3, is EAGVTQFPSHSVIEKGQTVTLRCDPISGHDNLYWYRRVMGKEIKFLLHFVKESKQDESGMPNNRFLAERTGGTYSTLKVQPAELEDSGVYFCASSPTPNYNEQFFGPGTRLTVL.